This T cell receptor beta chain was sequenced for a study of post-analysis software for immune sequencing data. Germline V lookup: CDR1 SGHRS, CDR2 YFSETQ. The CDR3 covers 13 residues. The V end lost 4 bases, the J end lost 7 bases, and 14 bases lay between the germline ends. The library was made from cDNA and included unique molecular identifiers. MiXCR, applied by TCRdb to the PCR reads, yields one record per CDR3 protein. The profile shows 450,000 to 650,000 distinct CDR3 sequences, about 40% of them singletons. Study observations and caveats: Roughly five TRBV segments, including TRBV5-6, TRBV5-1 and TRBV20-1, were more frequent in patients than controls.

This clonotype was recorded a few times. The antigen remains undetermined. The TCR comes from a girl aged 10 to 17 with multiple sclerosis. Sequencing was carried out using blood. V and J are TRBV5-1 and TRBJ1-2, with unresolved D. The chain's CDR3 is CASSPIGVGGYTF. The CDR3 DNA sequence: TGCGCCAGCAGCCCAATTGGGGTGGGTGGCTACACCTTC.